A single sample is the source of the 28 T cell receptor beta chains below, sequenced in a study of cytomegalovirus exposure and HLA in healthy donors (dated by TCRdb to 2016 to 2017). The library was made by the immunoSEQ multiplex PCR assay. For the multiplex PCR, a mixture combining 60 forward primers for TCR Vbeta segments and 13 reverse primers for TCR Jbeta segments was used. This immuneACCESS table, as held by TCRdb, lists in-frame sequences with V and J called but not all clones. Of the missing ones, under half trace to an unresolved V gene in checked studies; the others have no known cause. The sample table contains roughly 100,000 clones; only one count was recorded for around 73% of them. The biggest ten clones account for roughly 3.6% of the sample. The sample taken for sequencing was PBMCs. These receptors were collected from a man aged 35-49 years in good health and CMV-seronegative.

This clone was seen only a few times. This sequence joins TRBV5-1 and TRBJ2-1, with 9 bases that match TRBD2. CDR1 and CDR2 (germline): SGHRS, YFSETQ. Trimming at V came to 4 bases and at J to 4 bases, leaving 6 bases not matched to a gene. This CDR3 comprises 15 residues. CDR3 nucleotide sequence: TGCGCCAGCAGCGTGACTAGCGGAATATACAATGAGCAGTTCTTC. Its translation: CASSVTSGIYNEQFF.

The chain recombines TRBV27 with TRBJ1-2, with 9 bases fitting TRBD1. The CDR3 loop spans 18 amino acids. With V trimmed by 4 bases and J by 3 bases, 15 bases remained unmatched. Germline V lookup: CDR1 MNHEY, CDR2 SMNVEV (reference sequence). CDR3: CASSSLLGQGPFDYGYTF. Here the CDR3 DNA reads TGTGCCAGCAGTTCCCTCCTCGGACAGGGGCCTTTTGACTATGGCTACACCTTC.

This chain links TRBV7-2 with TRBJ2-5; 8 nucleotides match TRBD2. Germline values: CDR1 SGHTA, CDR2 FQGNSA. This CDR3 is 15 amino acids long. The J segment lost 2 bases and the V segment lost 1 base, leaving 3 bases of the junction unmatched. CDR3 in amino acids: CASSLVTGGQETQYF. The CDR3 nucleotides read TGTGCCAGCAGCTTAGTAACGGGGGGGCAAGAGACCCAGTACTTC.

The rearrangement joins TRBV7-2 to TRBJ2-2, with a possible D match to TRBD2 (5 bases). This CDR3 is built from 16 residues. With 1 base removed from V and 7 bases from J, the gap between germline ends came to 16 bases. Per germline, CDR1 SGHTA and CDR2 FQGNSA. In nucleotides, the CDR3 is TGTGCCAGCAGCTTAGACCCTTCGCGGGTTGACGGGGAGCTGTTTTTT. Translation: CASSLDPSRVDGELFF.

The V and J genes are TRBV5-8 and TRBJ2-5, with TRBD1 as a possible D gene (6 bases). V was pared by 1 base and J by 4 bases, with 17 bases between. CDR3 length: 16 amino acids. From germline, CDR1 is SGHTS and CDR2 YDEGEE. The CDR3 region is CASSLRFAGALETQYF. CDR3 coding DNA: TGTGCCAGCAGCTTGCGATTCGCAGGGGCTTTAGAGACCCAGTACTTC.

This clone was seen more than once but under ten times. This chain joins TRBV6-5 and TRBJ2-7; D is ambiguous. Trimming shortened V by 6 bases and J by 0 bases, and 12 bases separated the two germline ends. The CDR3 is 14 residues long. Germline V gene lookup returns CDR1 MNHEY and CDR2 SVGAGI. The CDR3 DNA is TGTGCCAGCAGGAAGGCAGGAAGCTCCTACGAGCAGTACTTC. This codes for CASRKAGSSYEQYF.

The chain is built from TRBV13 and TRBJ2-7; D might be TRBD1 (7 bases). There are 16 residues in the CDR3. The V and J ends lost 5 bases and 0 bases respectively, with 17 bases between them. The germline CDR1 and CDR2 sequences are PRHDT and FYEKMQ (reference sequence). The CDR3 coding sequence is TGTGCCAGCAGCGCCCAGGGGGAGGCCAGCTCCTACGAGCAGTACTTC. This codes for CASSAQGEASSYEQYF.

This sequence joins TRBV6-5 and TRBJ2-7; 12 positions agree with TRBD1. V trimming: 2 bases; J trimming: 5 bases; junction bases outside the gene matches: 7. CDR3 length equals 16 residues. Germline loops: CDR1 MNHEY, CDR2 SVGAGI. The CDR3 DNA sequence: TGTGCCAGCAGTTACCGTAAGGGACAGGGGGCACACGAGCAGTACTTC. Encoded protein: CASSYRKGQGAHEQYF.

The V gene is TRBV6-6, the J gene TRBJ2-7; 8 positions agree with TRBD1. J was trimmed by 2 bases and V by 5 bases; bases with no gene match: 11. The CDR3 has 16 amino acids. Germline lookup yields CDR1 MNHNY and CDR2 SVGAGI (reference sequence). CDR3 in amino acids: CASSGWQQGVPYEQYF. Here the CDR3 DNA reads TGTGCCAGCAGTGGCTGGCAACAGGGGGTACCCTACGAGCAGTACTTC.

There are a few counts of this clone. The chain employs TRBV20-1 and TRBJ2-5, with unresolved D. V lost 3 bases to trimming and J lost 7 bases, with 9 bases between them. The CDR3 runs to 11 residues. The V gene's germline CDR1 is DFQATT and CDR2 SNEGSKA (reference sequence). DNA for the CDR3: TGCAGTGCTAGCCCCCACGGGACCCAGTACTTC. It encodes CSASPHGTQYF.

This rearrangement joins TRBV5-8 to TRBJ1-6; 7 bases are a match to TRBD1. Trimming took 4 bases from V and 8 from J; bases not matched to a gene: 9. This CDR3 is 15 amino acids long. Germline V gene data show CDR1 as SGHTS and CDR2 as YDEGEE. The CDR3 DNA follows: TGTGCCAGCAGCCCCTACAGGGACAGTTATTCACCCCTCCACTTT. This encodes CASSPYRDSYSPLHF.

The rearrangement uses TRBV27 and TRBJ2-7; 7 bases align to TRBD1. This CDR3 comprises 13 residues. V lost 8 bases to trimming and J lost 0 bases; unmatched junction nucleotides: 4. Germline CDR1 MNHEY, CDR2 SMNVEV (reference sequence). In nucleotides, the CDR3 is TGTGCCAGCGGACGACAGGGCTCCTACGAGCAGTACTTC. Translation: CASGRQGSYEQYF.

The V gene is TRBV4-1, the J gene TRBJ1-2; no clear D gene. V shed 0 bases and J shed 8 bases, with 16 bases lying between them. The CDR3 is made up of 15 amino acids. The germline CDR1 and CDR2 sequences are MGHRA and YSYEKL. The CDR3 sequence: CASSQDRGSPGGYTF. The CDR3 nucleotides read TGCGCCAGCAGCCAAGATCGAGGCAGTCCTGGGGGCTACACCTTC.

The CDR3: CASSSLGQVYGYTF. CDR3 nucleotide sequence: TGTGCCAGCAGTTCGCTGGGACAGGTCTATGGCTACACCTTC. This chain connects TRBV27 to TRBJ1-2; TRBD1 aligns across 8 bases. This CDR3 comprises 14 residues. Per the germline V gene, CDR1 is MNHEY and CDR2 is SMNVEV (reference sequence). V lost 4 bases and J lost 4; bases outside the gene matches: 5.

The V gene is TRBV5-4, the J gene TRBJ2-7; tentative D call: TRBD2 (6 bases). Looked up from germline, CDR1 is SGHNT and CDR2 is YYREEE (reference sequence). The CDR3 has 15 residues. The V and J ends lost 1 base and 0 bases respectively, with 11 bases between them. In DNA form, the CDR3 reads TGTGCCAGCAGCTTGCCTAGCGCGGGCTCCTACGAGCAGTACTTC. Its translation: CASSLPSAGSYEQYF.

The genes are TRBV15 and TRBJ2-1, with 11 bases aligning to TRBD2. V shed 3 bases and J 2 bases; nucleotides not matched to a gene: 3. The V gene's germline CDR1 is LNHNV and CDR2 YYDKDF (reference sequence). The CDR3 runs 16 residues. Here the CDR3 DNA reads TGTGCCACCAGCAGGCTAGCGGGGGGACCCTACAATGAGCAGTTCTTC. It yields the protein CATSRLAGGPYNEQFF.

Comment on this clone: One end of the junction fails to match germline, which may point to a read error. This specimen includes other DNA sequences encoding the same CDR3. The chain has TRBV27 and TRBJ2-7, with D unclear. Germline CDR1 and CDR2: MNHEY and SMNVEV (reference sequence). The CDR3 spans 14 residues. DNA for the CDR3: TGTGCCAGTAGTTCGGCGGATTACTCCTACGAGCAGTACTTC. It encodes CASSSADYSYEQYF.

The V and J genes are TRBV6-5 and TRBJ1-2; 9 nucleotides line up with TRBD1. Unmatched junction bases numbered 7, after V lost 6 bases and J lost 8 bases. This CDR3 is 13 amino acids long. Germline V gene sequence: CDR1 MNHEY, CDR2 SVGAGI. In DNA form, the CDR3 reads TGTGCCAGCAGAACAGGGGGCGCGAGGGGCTACACCTTC. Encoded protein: CASRTGGARGYTF.

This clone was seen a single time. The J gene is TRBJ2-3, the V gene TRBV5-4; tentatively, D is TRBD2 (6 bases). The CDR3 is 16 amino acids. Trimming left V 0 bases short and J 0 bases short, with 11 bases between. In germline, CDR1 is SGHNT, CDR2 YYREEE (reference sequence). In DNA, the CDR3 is TGTGCCAGCAGCTTGGCGTCGGGGGAGAGCACAGATACGCAGTATTTT. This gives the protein CASSLASGESTDTQYF.

For the CDR3, the DNA is TGCGCCAGCAGCCAAGCCTTAACAGGGCGCGACGAGCAGTACTTC. It is translated as CASSQALTGRDEQYF. The J gene is TRBJ2-7, the V gene TRBV4-1; D might be TRBD1 (6 bases). V shed 1 base and J shed 5 bases, with 15 bases lying between them. The CDR3 extends over 15 amino acids. From germline, CDR1 is MGHRA and CDR2 YSYEKL.

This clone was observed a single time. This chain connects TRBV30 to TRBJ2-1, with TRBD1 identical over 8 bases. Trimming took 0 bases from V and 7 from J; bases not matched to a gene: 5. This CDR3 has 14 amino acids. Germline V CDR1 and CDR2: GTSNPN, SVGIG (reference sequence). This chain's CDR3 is CAWSVWDRSNEQFF. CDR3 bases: TGTGCCTGGAGTGTATGGGACAGGAGTAATGAGCAGTTCTTC.

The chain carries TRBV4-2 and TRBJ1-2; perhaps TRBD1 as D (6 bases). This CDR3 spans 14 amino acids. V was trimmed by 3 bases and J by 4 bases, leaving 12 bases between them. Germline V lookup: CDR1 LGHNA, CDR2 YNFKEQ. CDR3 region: CASSQPTGLYGYTF. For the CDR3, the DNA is TGTGCCAGCAGCCAGCCGACAGGTCTCTATGGCTACACCTTC.

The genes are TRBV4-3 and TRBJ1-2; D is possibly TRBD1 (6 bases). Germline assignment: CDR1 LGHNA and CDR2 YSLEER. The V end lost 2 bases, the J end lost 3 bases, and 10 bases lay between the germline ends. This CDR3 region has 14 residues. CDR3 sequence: CASSQQTGYYGYTF. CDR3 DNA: TGCGCCAGCAGCCAACAAACAGGGTACTATGGCTACACCTTC.

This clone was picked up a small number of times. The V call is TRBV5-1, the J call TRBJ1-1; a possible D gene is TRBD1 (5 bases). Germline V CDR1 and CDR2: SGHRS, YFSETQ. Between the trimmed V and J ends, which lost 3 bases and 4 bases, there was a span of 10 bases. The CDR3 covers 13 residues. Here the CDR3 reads CASSSRVRTEAFF. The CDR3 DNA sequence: TGCGCCAGCAGCTCCAGGGTGCGCACTGAAGCTTTCTTT.

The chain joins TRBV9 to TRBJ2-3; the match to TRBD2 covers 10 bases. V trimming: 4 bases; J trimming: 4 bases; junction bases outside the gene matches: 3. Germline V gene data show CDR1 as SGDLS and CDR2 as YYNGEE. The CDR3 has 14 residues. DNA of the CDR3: TGTGCCAGCAGCAAAACTAGCGGGGCAGATACGCAGTATTTT. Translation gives CASSKTSGADTQYF.

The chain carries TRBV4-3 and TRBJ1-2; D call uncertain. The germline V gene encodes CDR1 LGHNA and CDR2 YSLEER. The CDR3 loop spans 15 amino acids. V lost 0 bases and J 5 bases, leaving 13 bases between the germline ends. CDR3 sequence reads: CASSQDNRVWYGYTF. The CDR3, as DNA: TGCGCCAGCAGCCAAGATAACAGAGTGTGGTATGGCTACACCTTC.

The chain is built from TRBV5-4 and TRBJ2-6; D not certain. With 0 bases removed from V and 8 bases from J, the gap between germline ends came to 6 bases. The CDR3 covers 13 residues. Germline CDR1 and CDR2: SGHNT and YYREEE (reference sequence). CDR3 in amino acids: CASSLARSNVLTF. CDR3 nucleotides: TGTGCCAGCAGCTTGGCACGGTCCAACGTCCTGACTTTC.

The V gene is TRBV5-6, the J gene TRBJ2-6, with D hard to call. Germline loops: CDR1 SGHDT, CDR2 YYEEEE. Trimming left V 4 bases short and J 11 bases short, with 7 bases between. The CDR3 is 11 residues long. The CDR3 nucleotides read TGTGCCAGCAGCCCCCTAGACGTCCTGACTTTC. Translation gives CASSPLDVLTF.